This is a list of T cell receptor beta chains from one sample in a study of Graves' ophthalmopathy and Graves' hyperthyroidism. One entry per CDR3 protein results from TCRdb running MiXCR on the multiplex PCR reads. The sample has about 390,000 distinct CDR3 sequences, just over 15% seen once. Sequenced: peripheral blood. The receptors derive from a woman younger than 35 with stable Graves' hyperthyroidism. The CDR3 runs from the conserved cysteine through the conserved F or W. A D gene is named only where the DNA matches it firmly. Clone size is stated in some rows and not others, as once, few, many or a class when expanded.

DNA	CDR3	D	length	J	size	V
TGCGCCAGCAGATCCGGATTTCCTAAGGGCACCTTC	CASRSGFPKGTF	-	12	TRBJ1-2	many	TRBV10-1
TGTGCCAGCAGCTATCGACGACTAGCGGGGTCACAAGAGACCCAGTACTTC	CASSYRRLAGSQETQYF	TRBD2	17	TRBJ2-5	-	TRBV7-8
TGTGCCAGCAGTACCAGGGGTCAAGAGACCAAGTACTTC	CASSTRGQETKYF	-	13	TRBJ2-5	-	TRBV2
TGTGCCACCAGCAGAGACCCGGGACAGGGAGACTATGGCTACACCTTC	CATSRDPGQGDYGYTF	TRBD1	16	TRBJ1-2	-	TRBV15
TGTGCCAGCAGCCTAATCAATAATCAGCCCCAGCATTTT	CASSLINNQPQHF	-	13	TRBJ1-5	many	TRBV12-3/TRBV12-4
TGTGCTAGTGGCCCCGGGACTCCGAACACCGGGGAGCTGTTTTTT	CASGPGTPNTGELFF	-	15	TRBJ2-2	few	TRBV12-5
TGTGCCAGCACTGAGGGGGCTACCGGTGAAGCTTTCTTT	CASTEGATGEAFF	TRBD1	13	TRBJ1-1	-	TRBV6-2/TRBV6-3
TGTGCCAGCAGCGTAGAACAGGGCGGCACTGAAGCTTTCTTT	CASSVEQGGTEAFF	-	14	TRBJ1-1	many	TRBV9
TGTGCCAGCAGCTTAGGGTTTCACGGTGAAGACGATGGCTACACCTTC	CASSLGFHGEDDGYTF	-	16	TRBJ1-2	-	TRBV7-8
TGTGCCAGCAGCGGACGGGCTAGCGGGCCCGACCGAGAGACCCAGTACTTC	CASSGRASGPDRETQYF	TRBD2	17	TRBJ2-5	many	TRBV9
TGCGCCAGCAGTGAGTCTCGGGACGCTCGGGCTTTCTTT	CASSESRDARAFF	-	13	TRBJ1-1	few	TRBV10-1
TGCAGCGTCTATGGCGACCACTCCTACGAGCAGTACTTC	CSVYGDHSYEQYF	-	13	TRBJ2-7	many	TRBV29-1
TGTGCCAGCTGCCCGCAGGCGGGGAACACTGAAGCTTTCTTT	CASCPQAGNTEAFF	-	14	TRBJ1-1	many	TRBV3-1
TGCGCCAGCAGCCAGCAAGTCCGGGACTACGAGCAGTACTTC	CASSQQVRDYEQYF	-	14	TRBJ2-7	few	TRBV4-1
TGTGCCATCAGTGTGAGGTCTTTGGGCGAGCAGTACTTC	CAISVRSLGEQYF	-	13	TRBJ2-7	many	TRBV10-3
TGTGCCAGCAGTTACGGGTTGTCGGCAGCCAACACCGGGGAGCTGTTTTTT	CASSYGLSAANTGELFF	-	17	TRBJ2-2	many	TRBV6-2/TRBV6-3
TGTGCCATCAGTGAGGGGTGGAGGGGAGCTTTCTTT	CAISEGWRGAFF	-	12	TRBJ1-1	-	TRBV10-3